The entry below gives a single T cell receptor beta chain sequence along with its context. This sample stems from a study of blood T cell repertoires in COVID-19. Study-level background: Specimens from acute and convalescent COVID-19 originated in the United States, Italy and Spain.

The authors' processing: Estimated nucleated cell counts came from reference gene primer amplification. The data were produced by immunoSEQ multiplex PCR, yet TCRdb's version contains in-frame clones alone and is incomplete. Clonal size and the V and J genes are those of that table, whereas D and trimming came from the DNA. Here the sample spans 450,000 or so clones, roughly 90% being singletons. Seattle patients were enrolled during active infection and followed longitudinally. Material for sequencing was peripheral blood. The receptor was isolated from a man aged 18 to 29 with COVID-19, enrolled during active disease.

The CDR3 nucleotides read TGTGCCAGCGCCCTCCCAACAATCGGGGCGCAGGGGCAAGAGACCCAGTACTTC. It codes for CASALPTIGAQGQETQYF. The chain carries TRBV7-9 and TRBJ2-5, with a possible D match to TRBD1 (6 bases). V shed 8 bases and J shed 2 bases, with 27 bases lying between them. The CDR3 loop spans 18 amino acids. Germline loops: CDR1 SEHNR, CDR2 FQNEAQ (reference sequence).